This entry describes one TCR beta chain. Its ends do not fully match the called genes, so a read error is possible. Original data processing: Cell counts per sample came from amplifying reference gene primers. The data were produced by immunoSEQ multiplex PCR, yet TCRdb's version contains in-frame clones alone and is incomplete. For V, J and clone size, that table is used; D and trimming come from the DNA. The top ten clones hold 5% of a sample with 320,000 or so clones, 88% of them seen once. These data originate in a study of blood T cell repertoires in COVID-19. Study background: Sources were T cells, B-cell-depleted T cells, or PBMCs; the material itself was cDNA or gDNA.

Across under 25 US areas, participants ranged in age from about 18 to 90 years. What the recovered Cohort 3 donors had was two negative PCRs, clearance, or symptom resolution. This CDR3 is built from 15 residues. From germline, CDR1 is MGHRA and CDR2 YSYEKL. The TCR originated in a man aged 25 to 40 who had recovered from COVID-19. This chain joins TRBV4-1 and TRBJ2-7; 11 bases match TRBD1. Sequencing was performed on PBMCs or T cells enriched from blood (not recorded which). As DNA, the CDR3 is TGCGCCAGCAGACAAGGACAGGGGGCAAGTTACGAGCAGTACTTC. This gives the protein CASRQGQGASYEQYF.